The 6 T cell receptor beta chains reported below all come from one sample, sequenced in a study of cytomegalovirus exposure and HLA in healthy donors. The PCR was carried out with 60 Vbeta primers and 13 Jbeta primers. This table comes from immunoSEQ multiplex PCR, and its TCRdb copy is limited to in-frame clones, with some not included. The sample lists 130,000 to 150,000 clones; approximately 80% were seen once. The sequenced material came from PBMCs. These receptor sequences come from a male donor in good health and CMV-seropositive.

This clone was seen a few times. The rearrangement uses TRBV11-2 and TRBJ1-1; D is perhaps TRBD1 (6 bases). CDR3 size: 15 residues. V gave up 5 bases and J gave up 0 bases, with 13 bases separating them. Germline V gives CDR1 SGHAT, CDR2 FQNNGV. The CDR3 is CASSPRGQLNTEAFF. The CDR3 bases are TGTGCCAGCAGCCCGAGAGGACAGCTGAACACTGAAGCTTTCTTT.

CDR3 nucleotide sequence: TGTGCCAGCAGCTTGGCGTTCGCAGGTAGCACAGATACGCAGTATTTT. It is translated as CASSLAFAGSTDTQYF. The chain uses TRBV7-6 and TRBJ2-3; D is ambiguous. Looked up from germline, CDR1 is SGHVS and CDR2 is FNYEAQ. The V end lost 3 bases, the J end lost 0 bases, and 13 bases lay between the germline ends. There are 16 residues in the CDR3.

The chain combines TRBV14 with TRBJ1-4; D is possibly TRBD1 (5 bases). Trimming removed 0 bases from V and 10 bases from J, with 18 bases in between. The CDR3 totals 16 residues. Germline V CDR1 and CDR2: SGHDN, FVKESK. As DNA, the CDR3 is TGTGCCAGCAGCCAAGATGGTTGGGACTATGGAGGAAAACTGTTTTTT. This sequence encodes CASSQDGWDYGGKLFF.

This chain links TRBV7-2 with TRBJ2-5; 10 positions agree with TRBD1. With the DNA end fitting TRBJ2-7 better, the J assignment may be wrong. From germline, CDR1 is SGHTA and CDR2 FQGNSA. The CDR3 sequence is 17 residues long. The DNA of the CDR3 is TGTGCCAGCAGCTTCCCCATTACCGGACAGGGGGCCTACGAGCAGTACTTC. Its protein product is CASSFPITGQGAYEQYF.

The J gene is TRBJ2-5, the V gene TRBV27; TRBD1 is a possible D gene (6 bases). Per the germline V gene, CDR1 is MNHEY and CDR2 is SMNVEV (reference sequence). This CDR3 comprises 15 residues. Between the trimmed V and J ends, which lost 4 bases and 2 bases, there was a span of 14 bases. CDR3 in amino acids: CASSSRTARQETQYF. The CDR3 DNA reads as TGTGCCAGCAGTTCCCGGACAGCTCGGCAAGAGACCCAGTACTTC.

This clone has a single count. The J gene is TRBJ2-3, the V gene TRBV5-1, with D tentatively TRBD1 (6 bases). The CDR3 spans 15 residues. The V gene's germline CDR1 is SGHRS and CDR2 YFSETQ. V was shortened by 4 bases and J by 4 bases, with 16 bases between the two germline ends. This CDR3 is CASSPGTRAADTQYF. Written as DNA, the CDR3 is TGCGCCAGCAGCCCCGGGACAAGAGCGGCAGATACGCAGTATTTT.